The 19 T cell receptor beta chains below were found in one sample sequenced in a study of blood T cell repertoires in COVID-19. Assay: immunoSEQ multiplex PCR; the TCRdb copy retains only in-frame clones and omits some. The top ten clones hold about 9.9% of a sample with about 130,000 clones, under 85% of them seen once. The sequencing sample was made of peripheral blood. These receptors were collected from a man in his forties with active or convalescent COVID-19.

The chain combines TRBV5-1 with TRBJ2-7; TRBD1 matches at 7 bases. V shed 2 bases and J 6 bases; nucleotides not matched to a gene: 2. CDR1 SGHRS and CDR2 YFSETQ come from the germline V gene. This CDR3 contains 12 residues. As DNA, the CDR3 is TGCGCCAGCAGCTTTGACAGGGTCGAGCAGTACTTC. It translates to CASSFDRVEQYF. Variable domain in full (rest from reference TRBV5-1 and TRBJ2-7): KAGVTQTPRYLIKTRGQQVTLSCSPISGHRSVSWYQQTPGQGLQFLFEYFSETQRNKGNFPGRFSGRQFSNSRSEMNVSTLELGDSALYLCASSFDRVEQYFGPGTRLTVT.

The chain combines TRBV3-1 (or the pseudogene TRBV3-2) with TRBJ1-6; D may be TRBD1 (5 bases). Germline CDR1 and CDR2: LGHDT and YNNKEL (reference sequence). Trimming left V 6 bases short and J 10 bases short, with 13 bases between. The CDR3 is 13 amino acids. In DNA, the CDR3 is TGTGCCAGCAGTCCAGGGTTTGGGTCACCCCTCCACTTT. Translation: CASSPGFGSPLHF.

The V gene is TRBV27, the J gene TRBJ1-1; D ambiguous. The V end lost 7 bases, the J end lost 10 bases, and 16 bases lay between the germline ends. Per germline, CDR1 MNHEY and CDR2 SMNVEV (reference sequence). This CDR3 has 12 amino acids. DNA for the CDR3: TGTGCCAGCACGCCGGAGTACTCCCGAGCTTTCTTT. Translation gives CASTPEYSRAFF.

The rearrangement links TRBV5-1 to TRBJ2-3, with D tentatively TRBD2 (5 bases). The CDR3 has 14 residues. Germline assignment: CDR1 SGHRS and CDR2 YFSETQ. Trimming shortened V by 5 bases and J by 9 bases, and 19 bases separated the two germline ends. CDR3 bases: TGCGCCAGCAGTAGGAGCGAGGGTGGGGAGACGCAGTATTTT. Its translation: CASSRSEGGETQYF. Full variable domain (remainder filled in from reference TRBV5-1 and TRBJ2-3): KAGVTQTPRYLIKTRGQQVTLSCSPISGHRSVSWYQQTPGQGLQFLFEYFSETQRNKGNFPGRFSGRQFSNSRSEMNVSTLELGDSALYLCASSRSEGGETQYFGPGTRLTVL.

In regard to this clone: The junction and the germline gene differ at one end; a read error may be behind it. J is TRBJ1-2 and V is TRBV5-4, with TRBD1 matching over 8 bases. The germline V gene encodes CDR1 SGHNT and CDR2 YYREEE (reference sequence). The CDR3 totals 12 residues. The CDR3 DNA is TGTGCCAGCAGCTTGCAGGGGGCCCAAGGCGCCTTC. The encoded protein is CASSLQGAQGAF. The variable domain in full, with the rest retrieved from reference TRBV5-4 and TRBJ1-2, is ETGVTQSPTHLIKTRGQQVTLRCSSQSGHNTVSWYQQALGQGPQFIFQYYREEENGRGNFPPRFSGLQFPNYSSELNVNALELDDSALYLCASSLQGAQGAFGSGTRLTVV.

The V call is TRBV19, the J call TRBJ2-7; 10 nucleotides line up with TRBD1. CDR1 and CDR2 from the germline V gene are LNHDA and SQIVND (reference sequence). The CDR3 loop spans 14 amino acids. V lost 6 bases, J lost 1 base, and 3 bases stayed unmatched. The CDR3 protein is CASRGQGGSYEQYF. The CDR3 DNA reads TGTGCCAGTAGAGGACAGGGGGGATCCTACGAGCAGTACTTC.

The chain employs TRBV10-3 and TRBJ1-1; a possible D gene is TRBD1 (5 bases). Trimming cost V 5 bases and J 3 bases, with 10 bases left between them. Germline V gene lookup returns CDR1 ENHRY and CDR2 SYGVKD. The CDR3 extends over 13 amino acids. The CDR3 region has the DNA TGTGCCATCAGTACTCTCAGGGACACTGAAGCTTTCTTT. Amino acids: CAISTLRDTEAFF.

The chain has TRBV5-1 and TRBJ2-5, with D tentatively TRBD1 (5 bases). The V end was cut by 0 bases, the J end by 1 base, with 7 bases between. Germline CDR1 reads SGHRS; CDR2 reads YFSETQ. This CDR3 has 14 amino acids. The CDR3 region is CASSLEGVQETQYF. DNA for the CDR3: TGCGCCAGCAGCTTGGAAGGGGTCCAAGAGACCCAGTACTTC.

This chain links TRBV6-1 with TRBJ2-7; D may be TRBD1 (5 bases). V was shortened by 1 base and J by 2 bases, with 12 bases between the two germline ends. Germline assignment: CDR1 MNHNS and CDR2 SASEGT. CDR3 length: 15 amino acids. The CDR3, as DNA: TGTGCCAGCAGTGAAGTGCGGACACCTACCTACGAGCAGTACTTC. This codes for CASSEVRTPTYEQYF.

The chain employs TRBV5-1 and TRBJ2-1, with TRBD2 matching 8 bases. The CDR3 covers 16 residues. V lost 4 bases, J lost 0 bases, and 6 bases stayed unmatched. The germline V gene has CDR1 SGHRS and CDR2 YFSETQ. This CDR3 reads CASSGSGASSYNEQFF. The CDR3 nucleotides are TGCGCCAGCAGCGGTAGCGGGGCCAGCTCCTACAATGAGCAGTTCTTC.

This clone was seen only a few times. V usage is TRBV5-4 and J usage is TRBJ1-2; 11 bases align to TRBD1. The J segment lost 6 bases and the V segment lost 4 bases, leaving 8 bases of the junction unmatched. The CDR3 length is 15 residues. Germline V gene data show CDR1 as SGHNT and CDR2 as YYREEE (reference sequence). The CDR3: CASSPSGTGGDGYTF. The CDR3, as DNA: TGTGCCAGCAGCCCATCCGGGACAGGGGGAGATGGCTACACCTTC.

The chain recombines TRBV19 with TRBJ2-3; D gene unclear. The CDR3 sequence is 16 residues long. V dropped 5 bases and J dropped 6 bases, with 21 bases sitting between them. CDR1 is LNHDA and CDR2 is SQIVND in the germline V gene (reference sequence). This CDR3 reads CASSPTGKRQRDTQYF. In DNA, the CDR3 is TGTGCCAGTAGTCCCACCGGCAAGCGCCAAAGGGATACGCAGTATTTT.

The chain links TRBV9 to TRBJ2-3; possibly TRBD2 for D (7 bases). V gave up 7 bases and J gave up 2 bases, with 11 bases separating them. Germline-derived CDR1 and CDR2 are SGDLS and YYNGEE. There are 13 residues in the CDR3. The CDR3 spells CASGGGYTDTQYF. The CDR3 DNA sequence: TGTGCCAGCGGGGGGGGCTACACAGATACGCAGTATTTT.

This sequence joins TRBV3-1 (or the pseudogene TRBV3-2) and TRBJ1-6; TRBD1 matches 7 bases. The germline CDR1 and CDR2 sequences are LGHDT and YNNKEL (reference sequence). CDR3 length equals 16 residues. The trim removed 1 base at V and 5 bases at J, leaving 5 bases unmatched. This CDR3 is CASSQAGGSNNSPLHF. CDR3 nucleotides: TGTGCCAGCAGCCAAGCAGGGGGTAGTAATAATTCACCCCTCCACTTT.

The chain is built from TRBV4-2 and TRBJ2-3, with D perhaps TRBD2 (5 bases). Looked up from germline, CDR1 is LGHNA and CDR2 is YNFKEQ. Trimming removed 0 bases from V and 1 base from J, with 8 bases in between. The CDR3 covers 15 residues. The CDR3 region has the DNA TGTGCCAGCAGCCAAGAGGAGAGGGGCACAGATACGCAGTATTTT. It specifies CASSQEERGTDTQYF.

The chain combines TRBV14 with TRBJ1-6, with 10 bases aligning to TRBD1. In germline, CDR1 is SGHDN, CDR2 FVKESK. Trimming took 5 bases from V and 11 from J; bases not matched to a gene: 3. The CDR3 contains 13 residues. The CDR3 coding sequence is TGTGCCAGCAGCTGGGACAGGGGTACACCCCTCCACTTT. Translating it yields CASSWDRGTPLHF.

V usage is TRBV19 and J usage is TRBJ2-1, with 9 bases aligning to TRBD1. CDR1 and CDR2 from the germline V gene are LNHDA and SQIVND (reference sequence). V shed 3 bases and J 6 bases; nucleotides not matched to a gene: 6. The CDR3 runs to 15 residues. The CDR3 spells CASSISRDRVNEQFF. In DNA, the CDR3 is TGTGCCAGTAGTATCAGTAGGGACAGGGTCAATGAGCAGTTCTTC.

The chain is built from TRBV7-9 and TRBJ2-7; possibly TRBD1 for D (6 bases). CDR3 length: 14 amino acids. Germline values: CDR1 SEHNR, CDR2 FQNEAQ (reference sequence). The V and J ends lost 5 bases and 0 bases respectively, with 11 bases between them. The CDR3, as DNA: TGTGCCAGCAGCCTGACAGGTAGCTCCTACGAGCAGTACTTC. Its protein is CASSLTGSSYEQYF.

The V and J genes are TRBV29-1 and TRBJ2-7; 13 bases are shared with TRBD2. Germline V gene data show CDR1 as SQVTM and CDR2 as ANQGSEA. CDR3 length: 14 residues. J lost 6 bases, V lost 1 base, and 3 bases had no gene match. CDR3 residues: CSVEGRLAGGEQYF. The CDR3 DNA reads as TGCAGCGTTGAAGGCAGACTAGCGGGGGGCGAGCAGTACTTC.